This T cell receptor (beta chain) was found in a study of cytomegalovirus exposure and HLA in healthy donors. This PCR relied on a set of 60 Vbeta primers and 13 Jbeta primers. Original handling: As a later analysis found, there were 80 million or so unique TCR beta chains, of which roughly 11 million were shared. Clones were sequenced by immunoSEQ multiplex PCR, and TCRdb holds only the in-frame ones, with some missing. V and J calls and clone size are given by that table; D and trimming were obtained from the DNA. Here the sample spans 110,000 to 150,000 clones, around 75% being singletons. Points on this clone: Its antigen is unidentified.

Study results and limitations: In a later analysis, common viral pathogens appeared linked to several of the most significant clusters. For most TCR beta V segments, an earlier analysis put the productive rate at about 87% or about 30% of the time.

The CDR3 length is 12 residues. The germline V and J ends were trimmed by 3 bases and 8 bases, with 10 bases remaining between them. Germline V CDR1 and CDR2: SEHNR, FQNEAQ (reference sequence). The clonotype comes from a man younger than 45 in good health and CMV-seronegative. The sequenced sample consisted of PBMCs. The chain links TRBV7-9 to TRBJ1-1; unclear D gene. CDR3: CASSFAGNEAFF. CDR3 sequence (DNA): TGTGCCAGCAGCTTCGCGGGAAACGAAGCTTTCTTT.